This note documents a single TCR beta chain sequence. These data are taken from a study of blood T cell repertoires in COVID-19. The wider study: T cells, B-cell-depleted T cells, or PBMCs provided the cDNA or gDNA that served as material.

The study assigned cohorts using participant-reported clinical history. Trimming stripped 6 bases from V and 3 bases from J, with 11 bases between. The V gene's germline CDR1 is ENHRY and CDR2 SYGVKD. There are 14 residues in the CDR3. In the authors' methods: The authors estimated nucleated cell counts from reference gene primer amplification. This table comes from immunoSEQ multiplex PCR, and its TCRdb copy is limited to in-frame clones, with some not included. The V and J calls and the clone size are those of that table, but D and trimming were determined from the DNA. This table has 130,000 or so clones, under 90% appearing once.

The chain links TRBV10-3 to TRBJ1-4, with D perhaps TRBD1 (5 bases). The sample taken for sequencing was PBMCs or T cells enriched from blood (not recorded which). This clonotype was obtained from a middle-aged man with acute COVID-19. CDR3 amino acids: CAIRRAGANEKLFF. CDR3 bases: TGTGCCATCAGAAGGGCGGGGGCTAATGAAAAACTGTTTTTT.